The source of this T cell receptor beta chain is a study of cytomegalovirus exposure and HLA in healthy donors. The study, taken as a whole, reports: TCR beta chain V- and J-gene trimming was linked, in a later analysis, to a missense variant in DCLRE1C. There was a cluster of highly shared sequence variants that was likely a sequencing artifact. Excluded were some V segments that proved indistinguishable, including TRBV6-2 and TRBV6-3.

The PCR ran on 60 Vbeta and 13 Jbeta primers. The repertoire was sequenced with immunoSEQ multiplex PCR; TCRdb's copy has only in-frame clones and lacks some. The sample records over 95,000 clones, around 73% being singletons. This clone occurred a few times. Its antigen is not identified. The length of the CDR3 is 14 residues. V dropped 6 bases and J dropped 5; count of bases not matched to a gene: 7. Germline CDR1 and CDR2: LNHDA and SQIVND (reference sequence). This chain uses TRBV19 with TRBJ2-7; 10 bases map to TRBD2. The sequence was collected from a woman in her twenties or thirties in good health and CMV-seropositive. Sequences were obtained from PBMCs. CDR3 DNA sequence: TGTGCCAGTAGGCCTCTAGCGGGAGCAAACGAGCAGTACTTC. Encoded protein: CASRPLAGANEQYF.